This entry lists 16 T cell receptor beta chains sequenced from one sample in a study of CD8 T cells in ankylosing spondylitis. MiXCR was run by TCRdb on the 5' RACE reads, yielding one entry per CDR3 protein. This sample yields 150,000 or so distinct CDR3 sequences, of which approximately 20% are seen a single time; roughly 8% belongs to the top ten. The source material was blood, either unsorted or a sorted T cell fraction (not recorded which). Every receptor here comes from a male donor with ankylosing spondylitis or in good health (not recorded which).

This clonotype was detected only a few times. This rearrangement joins TRBV9 to TRBJ2-1; 12 nucleotides align to TRBD2. The CDR3 covers 17 residues. Germline V CDR1 and CDR2: SGDLS, YYNGEE. V was pared by 3 bases and J by 4 bases, with 8 bases of the junction left unmatched. The chain's CDR3 is CASSGRTSGALYNEQFF. The CDR3 bases are TGTGCCAGCAGCGGGCGGACTAGCGGGGCCCTTTACAATGAGCAGTTCTTC.

The rearrangement joins TRBV20-1 to TRBJ1-1, with 7 bases lining up with TRBD1. Germline CDR1 and CDR2: DFQATT and SNEGSKA (reference sequence). V gave up 5 bases and J gave up 5 bases; unmatched junction bases: 11. The CDR3 is 14 residues long. CDR3 bases: TGCAGTGCTCCGCGATCCACAGGGGAGACTGAAGCTTTCTTT. The encoded protein is CSAPRSTGETEAFF.

V usage is TRBV29-1 and J usage is TRBJ2-1, with 9 bases that match TRBD1. Germline V gene lookup returns CDR1 SQVTM and CDR2 ANQGSEA. CDR3 length: 14 residues. V was clipped by 2 bases and J by 5 bases; unmatched bases: 4. CDR3 in DNA: TGCAGCGTTGAAAGGGACAGGGAAGACAATGAGCAGTTCTTC. Translating it yields CSVERDREDNEQFF.

This clonotype has ten or more counts. The V gene is TRBV9, the J gene TRBJ1-1, with D perhaps matching TRBD1 (5 bases). This CDR3 is 13 amino acids long. CDR1 and CDR2 from the germline V gene are SGDLS and YYNGEE. V gave up 4 bases and J gave up 4 bases, with 11 bases separating them. CDR3 nucleotides: TGTGCCAGCAGCTTAGGGGACGGCACTGAAGCTTTCTTT. This gives the protein CASSLGDGTEAFF.

Ten or more counts support this clonotype. The V call is TRBV29-1, the J call TRBJ1-1, with D unclear. Trimming took off 6 bases at V and 4 bases at J, with 12 bases between the two ends. Germline loops: CDR1 SQVTM, CDR2 ANQGSEA. The CDR3 is 12 amino acids. CDR3 loop: CSVPRRATEAFF. In nucleotides, the CDR3 is TGCAGCGTCCCCAGGAGGGCCACTGAAGCTTTCTTT.

This clonotype was detected a few times. V is TRBV13 and J is TRBJ2-2, with 7 bases fitting TRBD1. The CDR3 runs to 17 residues. The germline V gene has CDR1 PRHDT and CDR2 FYEKMQ (reference sequence). V lost 2 bases and J lost 2; bases outside the gene matches: 8. The CDR3 coding sequence is TGTGCCAGCAGCTTAAGTCTGACAGGGCAAAACACCGGGGAGCTGTTTTTT. It yields the protein CASSLSLTGQNTGELFF.

Of note for this clonotype: This may arise from a read error, as a much more abundant clone is one base away. The rearrangement joins TRBV20-1 to TRBJ1-1; D call uncertain. Germline V lookup: CDR1 DFQATT, CDR2 SNEGSKA (reference sequence). This CDR3 region has 13 residues. Here the CDR3 DNA reads TGCAGTGCCCCCACCCCGGGGAACACTGGAGCTTTCTTT. This sequence encodes CSAPTPGNTGAFF.

This clonotype was counted between two and nine times. Here the CDR3 reads CASSLDGTTYEQYF. The DNA of the CDR3 is TGTGCCAGCAGTTTAGATGGCACCACCTACGAGCAGTACTTC. The gene calls are TRBV12-3 or TRBV12-4 and TRBJ2-7; D remains unclear. V lost 1 base, J lost 2 bases, and 9 bases lay in between. The length of the CDR3 is 14 residues.

This clonotype was seen ten or more times. This chain joins TRBV11-2 and TRBJ2-1; no firm D call. CDR3 size: 15 residues. Trimming pared 6 bases from V and 6 bases from J, leaving 18 bases between. Germline V gene lookup returns CDR1 SGHAT and CDR2 FQNNGV. This chain's CDR3 is CASRPLPDVGNEQFF. The CDR3, as DNA: TGTGCCAGCAGGCCATTGCCCGACGTCGGCAATGAGCAGTTCTTC. Full variable domain (remainder filled in from reference TRBV11-2 and TRBJ2-1): EAGVAQSPRYKIIEKRQSVAFWCNPISGHATLYWYQQILGQGPKLLIQFQNNGVVDDSQLPKDRFSAERLKGVDSTLKIQPAKLEDSAVYLCASRPLPDVGNEQFFGPGTRLTVL.

The table lists this clonotype with many counts. The chain uses TRBV3-1 and TRBJ1-2; D possibly corresponds to TRBD1 (5 bases). V was clipped by 4 bases and J by 4 bases, with 16 bases between them. This CDR3 has 15 amino acids. Per the germline V gene, CDR1 is LGHDT and CDR2 is YNNKEL (reference sequence). The CDR3 protein is CASSPSLGQAYGYTF. The CDR3, as DNA: TGTGCCAGCAGCCCATCCCTGGGGCAGGCCTATGGCTACACCTTC.

The chain carries TRBV9 and TRBJ1-1; D unclear. The germline V gene has CDR1 SGDLS and CDR2 YYNGEE. CDR3 size: 15 residues. The V end was cut by 0 bases, the J end by 0 bases, with 9 bases between. In DNA form, the CDR3 reads TGTGCCAGCAGCGTAGATCCCTACATGAACACTGAAGCTTTCTTT. This encodes CASSVDPYMNTEAFF.

This clonotype was recorded many times. The chain couples TRBV7-9 to TRBJ2-7; tentative D call: TRBD1 (5 bases). V was trimmed by 1 base and J by 4 bases, leaving 20 bases between them. From germline, CDR1 is SEHNR and CDR2 FQNEAQ (reference sequence). The CDR3 totals 17 residues. The CDR3 protein is CASSLVGVGWNPYEQYF. CDR3 nucleotide sequence: TGTGCCAGCAGCTTAGTAGGGGTTGGGTGGAACCCGTACGAGCAGTACTTC. Complete variable domain (other parts from reference TRBV7-9 and TRBJ2-7): DTGVSQNPRHKITKRGQNVTFRCDPISEHNRLYWYRQTLGQGPEFLTYFQNEAQLEKSRLLSDRFSAERPKGSFSTLEIQRTEQGDSAMYLCASSLVGVGWNPYEQYFGPGTRLTVT.

Many counts were recorded for this clonotype. The chain carries TRBV6-1 and TRBJ2-2, with 7 positions matching TRBD2. This CDR3 is built from 17 residues. Per the germline V gene, CDR1 is MNHNS and CDR2 is SASEGT. J was trimmed by 4 bases and V by 7 bases; bases with no gene match: 15. The DNA for the CDR3 is TGTGCCAGCACGACTAGCTGGTTTTCCGGAAGCACCGGGGAGCTGTTTTTT. The encoded protein is CASTTSWFSGSTGELFF.

The V call is TRBV10-3, the J call TRBJ1-5; 7 nucleotides match TRBD1. J lost 7 bases, V lost 9 bases, and 12 bases had no gene match. CDR1 ENHRY and CDR2 SYGVKD come from the germline V gene. This CDR3 has 14 amino acids. CDR3 DNA: TGTGCCATTAGTTCCCAGGGGGGCTCCCAGCCCCAGCATTTT. Its translation is CAISSQGGSQPQHF.

The CDR3 DNA follows: TGTGCCAGCAACCCTAGCGGCTCCACAGATACGCAGTATTTT. Encoded protein: CASNPSGSTDTQYF. The rearrangement uses TRBV12-3 or TRBV12-4 and TRBJ2-3; TRBD2 aligns across 7 bases. The CDR3 has 14 residues. V trimming: 7 bases; J trimming: 2 bases; junction bases outside the gene matches: 6.

CDR3 nucleotides: TGTGCCAGCAGTTTAGGGGTGGATTATGAGCAGTTCTTC. Translation: CASSLGVDYEQFF. J is TRBJ2-1 and V is TRBV12-3 or TRBV12-4; D remains unclear. V lost 1 base and J 8 bases, leaving 9 bases between the germline ends. The CDR3 is made up of 13 amino acids.